The 26 T cell receptor beta chains listed next were all sequenced from one sample in a study of cytomegalovirus exposure and HLA in healthy donors. Some clones are missing from TCRdb's copy, which holds only in-frame ones; the method was immunoSEQ multiplex PCR. Seen here are some 54,000 clones, around nine tenths observed once, and the top ten hold less than 4%. The source material was PBMCs. The source is a man between 18 and 35 years old in good health and CMV-seronegative.

V and J are TRBV4-2 and TRBJ1-5; a weak D match, TRBD1 (5 bases). Germline assignment: CDR1 LGHNA and CDR2 YNFKEQ. V was pared by 0 bases and J by 6 bases, with 15 bases between. The CDR3 runs 16 residues. CDR3 residues: CASSQDPGRGTQPQHF. In DNA form, the CDR3 reads TGTGCCAGCAGCCAAGATCCCGGGAGAGGGACTCAGCCCCAGCATTTT.

CDR3 region: CASSSEWGLGTQYF. As DNA, the CDR3 is TGTGCCAGCAGCTCGGAGTGGGGCCTCGGGACCCAGTACTTC. This rearrangement joins TRBV5-4 to TRBJ2-5; weak D call: TRBD1 (5 bases). CDR1 and CDR2 from the germline V gene are SGHNT and YYREEE (reference sequence). This CDR3 is 14 amino acids long. V was shortened by 3 bases and J by 7 bases, with 16 bases between the two germline ends.

CDR3 residues: CASRGGNTGELFF. The CDR3 DNA follows: TGCGCCAGCAGGGGGGGGAACACCGGGGAGCTGTTTTTT. The V gene is TRBV10-1, the J gene TRBJ2-2, with a tentative D call TRBD2 (6 bases). The germline CDR1 and CDR2 sequences are WNHNN and SYGVQD (reference sequence). V was pared by 6 bases and J by 1 base, with 6 bases between. This CDR3 is 13 amino acids long.

The chain is built from TRBV19 and TRBJ1-3, with TRBD1 identical over 10 bases. Germline V gene lookup returns CDR1 LNHDA and CDR2 SQIVND (reference sequence). This CDR3 is built from 15 residues. V shed 3 bases, J shed 2 bases, and the junction held 1 base outside the gene matches. The CDR3 sequence is CASSIGQGAGNTIYF. The CDR3 nucleotides read TGTGCCAGTAGTATTGGACAGGGGGCTGGAAACACCATATATTTT.

CDR3 sequence: CASSQERVKDEQFF. In DNA form, the CDR3 reads TGCGCCAGCAGCCAAGAGCGGGTCAAAGATGAGCAGTTCTTC. The rearrangement links TRBV4-1 to TRBJ2-1; D is perhaps TRBD2 (5 bases). In germline, CDR1 is MGHRA, CDR2 YSYEKL. The V end was cut by 0 bases, the J end by 8 bases, with 11 bases between. The CDR3 is 14 amino acids.

CDR3 sequence: CASSDRGRYGQPQHF. In nucleotides, the CDR3 is TGTGCCAGCAGTGACAGGGGACGGTACGGTCAGCCCCAGCATTTT. This chain uses TRBV2 with TRBJ1-5, with D possibly being TRBD1 (6 bases). CDR1 is SNHLY and CDR2 is FYNNEI in the germline V gene. This CDR3 has 15 amino acids. V was pared by 3 bases and J by 6 bases, with 15 bases between.

The chain links TRBV11-2 to TRBJ2-7; D may be TRBD2 (6 bases). The V end was cut by 4 bases, the J end by 1 base, with 17 bases between. This CDR3 has 16 residues. Germline-derived CDR1 and CDR2 are SGHAT and FQNNGV. The CDR3 loop is CASSYDGLIQSYEQYF. The CDR3 DNA reads TGTGCCAGCAGCTATGACGGACTAATACAATCCTACGAGCAGTACTTC. The entire variable domain, with the rest obtained from reference TRBV11-2 and TRBJ2-7, is as follows: EAGVAQSPRYKIIEKRQSVAFWCNPISGHATLYWYQQILGQGPKLLIQFQNNGVVDDSQLPKDRFSAERLKGVDSTLKIQPAKLEDSAVYLCASSYDGLIQSYEQYFGPGTRLTVT.

The chain recombines TRBV30 with TRBJ2-1, with TRBD2 matching over 8 bases. Germline values: CDR1 GTSNPN, CDR2 SVGIG (reference sequence). After removal of 2 bases from V and 9 bases from J, the junction contained 12 bases not matched to a gene. The CDR3 extends over 15 amino acids. The CDR3: CAWSPNSGSRVEQFF. In DNA, the CDR3 is TGTGCCTGGAGTCCAAACAGCGGGAGCCGCGTTGAGCAGTTCTTC.

The gene calls are TRBV19 and TRBJ2-7, with no clear D. The CDR3 is 15 amino acids. V lost 2 bases and J lost 7, with 18 bases in between. The germline gives CDR1 LNHDA, CDR2 SQIVND (reference sequence). The CDR3 reads CASSIRDTGTQEQYF. The CDR3 DNA is TGTGCCAGTAGTATACGAGACACCGGAACTCAAGAGCAGTACTTC.

The chain couples TRBV7-2 to TRBJ1-5; D gene unclear. CDR1 and CDR2 from the germline V gene are SGHTA and FQGNSA. CDR3 size: 14 residues. The V end was cut by 5 bases, the J end by 3 bases, with 11 bases between. The CDR3 spells CASSPTHSNQPQHF. CDR3 sequence (DNA): TGTGCCAGCAGCCCGACACATTCCAATCAGCCCCAGCATTTT.

The chain uses TRBV7-2 and TRBJ2-7; D remains unclear. V was pared by 6 bases and J by 7 bases, with 19 bases between. Germline CDR1 and CDR2: SGHTA and FQGNSA. The CDR3 contains 14 residues. CDR3 residues: CASSFTPTRGEQYF. CDR3 bases: TGTGCCAGCAGTTTTACCCCCACGAGAGGAGAGCAGTACTTC.

Regarding this clone: The sample has other DNA sequences that encode this CDR3 too. CDR3: CSVRGSHYEQYF. The CDR3 bases are TGCAGCGTACGAGGGTCCCACTACGAGCAGTACTTC. V gene TRBV29-1 combines with J gene TRBJ2-7, with D tentatively TRBD2 (5 bases). Trimming removed 6 bases at V and 3 bases at J, with 12 bases between. CDR3 length equals 12 residues. Germline CDR1 reads SQVTM; CDR2 reads ANQGSEA.

The chain has TRBV18 and TRBJ2-7, with D perhaps TRBD1 (6 bases). The germline CDR1 and CDR2 sequences are KGHSH and LQKENI. V was shortened by 0 bases and J by 11 bases, with 14 bases between the two germline ends. The CDR3 has 13 amino acids. The CDR3 sequence: CASSPPERTVKYF. CDR3 in DNA: TGTGCCAGCTCACCACCAGAACGGACAGTTAAGTACTTC.

CDR3: CASTRDRPYEQYF. Here the CDR3 DNA reads TGTGCCAGCACCAGGGACAGACCCTACGAGCAGTACTTC. The chain recombines TRBV5-6 with TRBJ2-7; 7 bases match TRBD1. Germline V gene data show CDR1 as SGHDT and CDR2 as YYEEEE. This CDR3 contains 13 residues. Losses at the gene ends were 6 bases for V and 2 bases for J; bases not matched to a gene: 5.

The rearrangement links TRBV10-2 to TRBJ2-3, with 8 bases lining up with TRBD2. Losses at the gene ends were 6 bases for V and 2 bases for J; bases not matched to a gene: 7. The CDR3 sequence is 15 residues long. Per the germline V gene, CDR1 is WSHSY and CDR2 is SAAADI. CDR3 amino acids: CASRMLAGVTDTQYF. The CDR3 region has the DNA TGCGCCAGCAGGATGCTAGCGGGTGTCACAGATACGCAGTATTTT.

The chain combines TRBV2 with TRBJ1-5; D perhaps matches TRBD1 (6 bases). The V end lost 0 bases, the J end lost 6 bases, and 12 bases lay between the germline ends. Germline-derived CDR1 and CDR2 are SNHLY and FYNNEI. The length of the CDR3 is 15 residues. CDR3 amino acids: CASSEAPTGPQPQHF. The CDR3 nucleotides are TGTGCCAGCAGTGAAGCCCCAACAGGGCCTCAGCCCCAGCATTTT.

This clone was observed once. The chain is built from TRBV28 and TRBJ2-7; TRBD2 agrees at 7 bases. Trimming took 5 bases from V and 2 from J; bases not matched to a gene: 6. The length of the CDR3 is 14 residues. CDR1 and CDR2 (germline): MDHEN, SYDVKM. CDR3 sequence (DNA): TGTGCCAGCAGTCTCAGACTAGCTCCCTACGAGCAGTACTTC. Protein product: CASSLRLAPYEQYF.

This clone was counted once. The chain links TRBV6-6 to TRBJ2-1; 8 bases align to TRBD2. V shed 8 bases and J 5 bases; nucleotides not matched to a gene: 11. Germline V gene data show CDR1 as MNHNY and CDR2 as SVGAGI (reference sequence). This CDR3 is built from 15 residues. The DNA for the CDR3 is TGTGCCAGCGGCCGCAGCGGGAGTTTTAACAATGAGCAGTTCTTC. Its translation is CASGRSGSFNNEQFF.

The chain carries TRBV10-1 and TRBJ2-1; the match to TRBD1 covers 12 bases. Germline CDR1 is WNHNN and CDR2 is SYGVQD (reference sequence). The V segment lost 0 bases and the J segment 7 bases; nucleotides outside the gene matches: 4. This CDR3 has 16 residues. CDR3 residues: CASSESGTGGLNEQFF. In nucleotides, the CDR3 is TGCGCCAGCAGTGAGTCCGGGACAGGGGGCTTGAATGAGCAGTTCTTC.

CDR3 loop: CASSQVILDSYNEQFF. The CDR3, as DNA: TGCGCCAGCAGCCAAGTTATACTTGACTCCTACAATGAGCAGTTCTTC. The chain joins TRBV4-1 to TRBJ2-1; D is ambiguous. This CDR3 contains 16 residues. The ends were cut back, 1 base at V and 0 bases at J, with 10 bases in the middle. CDR1 and CDR2 (germline): MGHRA, YSYEKL.

This clone was observed a single time. The rearrangement uses TRBV30 and TRBJ1-2; TRBD1 agrees at 9 bases. V shed 5 bases and J 12 bases; nucleotides not matched to a gene: 10. The CDR3 is 12 amino acids. Looked up from germline, CDR1 is GTSNPN and CDR2 is SVGIG (reference sequence). The CDR3 spells CAWAGTGTLHTF. CDR3 coding DNA: TGTGCCTGGGCCGGGACAGGGACTCTCCACACCTTC.

This clone showed up just once. The chain combines TRBV28 with TRBJ2-7; TRBD2 aligns across 11 bases. The V gene's germline CDR1 is MDHEN and CDR2 SYDVKM. The CDR3 length is 14 residues. J was trimmed by 7 bases and V by 2 bases; bases with no gene match: 4. CDR3 sequence (DNA): TGTGCCAGCAGTTTAACTAGCGGGAGCCGGGAGCAGTACTTC. This translates into CASSLTSGSREQYF.

The chain couples TRBV9 to TRBJ2-7; TRBD1 matches at 8 bases. V was clipped by 4 bases and J by 0 bases; unmatched bases: 6. This CDR3 is built from 15 residues. Germline lookup yields CDR1 SGDLS and CDR2 YYNGEE. The CDR3 DNA sequence: TGTGCCAGCAGCCTCGGACAGGGAATCTCCTACGAGCAGTACTTC. Encoded protein: CASSLGQGISYEQYF.

The rearrangement links TRBV7-9 to TRBJ1-1; 11 positions agree with TRBD1. The V gene end was trimmed by 3 bases and the J gene end by 11 bases; junction bases not matched to a gene: 11. Per the germline V gene, CDR1 is SEHNR and CDR2 is FQNEAQ (reference sequence). CDR3 length: 15 residues. CDR3 region: CASSFSGTGGAGAFF. Written as DNA, the CDR3 is TGTGCCAGCAGCTTCTCCGGGACAGGGGGGGCCGGGGCTTTCTTT.

The table lists this clone with a few counts. The chain uses TRBV7-9 and TRBJ1-2; D unclear. The CDR3 has 14 amino acids. V lost 1 base to trimming and J lost 5 bases, with 11 bases between them. The germline gives CDR1 SEHNR, CDR2 FQNEAQ (reference sequence). CDR3 region: CASSLESRIYGYTF. The CDR3, as DNA: TGTGCCAGCAGCTTAGAATCGCGAATATATGGCTACACCTTC.

The chain is built from TRBV29-1 and TRBJ1-5, with 8 positions matching TRBD1. The CDR3 loop spans 13 amino acids. Germline CDR1 is SQVTM and CDR2 is ANQGSEA. Unmatched junction bases numbered 2, after V lost 4 bases and J lost 3 bases. CDR3 in DNA: TGCAGCGTTGGGACAGGGCTCAATCAGCCCCAGCATTTT. Protein: CSVGTGLNQPQHF. Drawing the rest from reference TRBV29-1 and TRBJ1-5, the complete variable domain is SAVISQKPSRDICQRGTSLTIQCQVDSQVTMMFWYRQQPGQSLTLIATANQGSEATYESGFVIDKFPISRPNLTFSTLTVSNMSPEDSSIYLCSVGTGLNQPQHFGDGTRLSIL.